This T cell receptor beta chain was obtained from a study of cytomegalovirus exposure and HLA in healthy donors (TCRdb year 2017). The study in broad terms: According to an earlier analysis of several hundred of the donors, 200 million or so T cells yielded 117 million unique TCR beta sequences and approximately 280 Gb of sequence data. The number of typed donors differed by locus: about 629-630 for A, B, C, DRB1 and DQB1; 500 to 550 for DQA1; 606 for DPA1; and 400 to 480 for DPB1. The study profiled the T cell repertoires of 500 to 800 subjects by immunosequencing and related them to cytomegalovirus serostatus. Besides the first cohort of roughly 640 subjects, a separate validation cohort made up of roughly 130 different subjects was used. The aim of the study was to test whether cataloging public T cell receptors could identify signatures of past pathogen exposure. An early release covering approximately 600 HLA-typed donors comprised about 300 gigabases of sequencing data and approximately 80 million unique TCR sequences. All discovery cohort repertoires had been generated using a single sequencing platform. Across about 380 genotyped donors of the cohort, an average of roughly 230,000 unique TCR beta nucleotide sequences per donor were sequenced, and approximately 17% of those sequences were non-productive. In a later genetic analysis, genome-wide SNP genotypes for about 65% of the roughly 700 donors were used, and that subset was treated as a discovery cohort. To decide whether each TCR beta V gene segment behaved as functional or pseudogenic, an earlier analysis of over 500 of the donors relied on high-throughput TCR beta sequencing. HLA typing included class I and class II loci at four-digit resolution. A later analysis re-examined previously published TCR beta repertoires from 600 to 700 donors and added high-resolution HLA genotyping to investigate patterns of TCR occurrence. Of the 300 to 500 genotyped donors, 81% were placed in the genetic ancestry cluster associated with self-reported Caucasian donors. Rather than drawing on any new phenotypic data, the later analysis identified candidate immune exposures from TCR beta sequences and the way those sequences occurred across donors. High-throughput TCR immunosequencing, statistical association of individual TCRs with disease status, and machine learning were combined to predict cytomegalovirus infection status. Because of strong linkage in the cohort, roughly 5 DR-DQ haplotypes were treated as single units for association and clustering. Donor age, sex, ethnicity and CMV serostatus were collected together with the repertoire data. The paper as a whole reports these results and caveats: A few of the identified cytomegalovirus-associated TCR beta chains were confirmed in vitro to be specific for cytomegalovirus antigens. Because counts were too low, seventeen rarely observed V segments, including chromosome 9 orphons, were excluded from the earlier analysis of several hundred of the donors. This cohort had only TCR beta chains sequenced, and the lack of alpha or paired-chain data limited which features could be detected. A cluster of highly shared sequence variants was judged likely to represent a technical artifact of the sequencing pipeline. The 87-base-pair reads could not distinguish some IMGT-functional V segments, including TRBV6-2 and TRBV6-3, so those segments were excluded. A further reported finding was that TCR beta sequences accurately predicted the HLA-A and HLA-B alleles for most subjects in the first cohort. According to a later analysis, TCR association rates differed among HLA loci, with DRB1 alleles showing the most associated TCRs and HLA-C alleles showing the fewest. Linkage disequilibrium might explain the correlated functional status among segregating V segments, but an unknown experimental factor could not be excluded. When HLA alleles, especially DR and DQ, strongly co-occurred, TCR associations were difficult to assign to individual alleles. A total of about 180 TCR beta chains were listed by the study as associated with cytomegalovirus. While some public TCRs were present in many individuals, most TCR sequences turned up only very rarely across donors. At a false discovery rate of 0.05, a later analysis linked 15,000 to 20,000 TCR beta sequences to specific HLA alleles. In an earlier analysis of about 600 of the donors, most TCR beta V segments appeared in productive rearrangements about 87% or about 30% of the time, broadly matching IMGT annotations. According to a later analysis, most CMV-associated TCR beta chains appeared to be HLA-restricted, and the HLA associations seemed to be driven largely by CMV exposure. Roughly uniform sequencing depth across donors was assumed in presence/absence analyses, although this assumption may not hold. A later analysis reported that several top co-occurrence clusters appeared linked to parvovirus B19, influenza, CMV and Epstein-Barr virus. V-gene and J-gene trimming of TCR beta chains was associated with a missense DCLRE1C variant in a later genetic analysis, and the association was replicated in an independent cohort. The authors suggested that the approach could potentially be generalized to other disease states and immunological phenotypes. Because HLA typing was missing for some donors at each locus, association tests included only the typed subset. A later genetic analysis reported fewer N-insertions in productive TCRs among donors in an Asian-associated ancestry cluster than the roughly 620-donor mean. Compared with equally common non-associated chains, HLA-associated TCR beta chains in a later analysis were more clonally expanded and had lower generation probabilities. The classifier was reported to diagnose cytomegalovirus status with high specificity and sensitivity in both the original cohort and the validation cohort. For the cohort, immune exposure information was limited to CMV serostatus.

The CDR3 has 14 amino acids, counting the end cysteine and phenylalanine. The CDR3 DNA has 42 bases and is translated from base 1. CDR1 and CDR2 were assigned from the germline V gene (reference sequence) as LNHNV and YYDKDF. V is cut back by 0 bases and J by 8 bases, with 5 bases in the junction unmatched. In total, 666 healthy bone marrow donors made up the cohort. Cohort members were all nominally healthy when sampled, although unrecorded immune exposures were likely present. The donor tested CMV seropositive, placing the donor among the 289 seropositive members of the cohort. A peripheral blood sample was provided by each donor, and peripheral blood mononuclear cells were used for TCR beta sequencing. The Qiagen DNeasy Blood Extraction Kit was used to extract genomic DNA from the blood cell samples. On this clone: The antigen this receptor binds is unknown. The input lacks base qualities; no much larger clone sits a single base away.

The protocol used for the library was the immunoSEQ multiplex PCR assay. The multiplex PCR relied on a mix of 60 forward primers for TCR Vbeta segments and 13 reverse primers for TCR Jbeta segments. A multiplex PCR assay on genomic DNA amplified the CDR3 region of rearranged TCR beta genes. On the Illumina HiSeq System, the amplified TCR beta libraries were sequenced as 87-base-pair reads. The original methods were these. Across the 666 repertoires, a later analysis counted approximately 83 million unique TCR beta chains, approximately 12 million of which were shared by at least two donors. Raw reads were error-corrected and collapsed into unique sequences with a nearest-neighbor algorithm that merged closely related sequences to remove PCR and sequencing errors. V, D and J gene segments were assigned by aligning CDR3 sequences to IMGT reference sequences. For a sequence to be retained, at least a six-nucleotide match to both a V gene segment and a J gene segment was required. Rearrangements were classified as productive when the CDR3 lacked stop codons and remained in frame with V and J, and all other rearrangements were classified as non-productive. Following IMGT convention, CDR3 was defined as the stretch from the second conserved V-encoded cysteine to the conserved J-encoded phenylalanine. Sequences without an unambiguous match to a single V gene segment were excluded from the earlier analysis of about 640 of the donors. In an earlier analysis of approximately 500 of the donors, a V segment was called functional when productive rearrangements were above 56.7%, and segregating when the standard deviation between donors exceeded 5%. To diagnose cytomegalovirus status from the catalog of TCR beta chain sequences, a statistical classification framework was built. V and J gene assignment, in a later analysis, came from comparing TCR nucleotide sequences with IMGT/GENE-DB human TR gene sequences. A later analysis assigned CDR3 sequences and most-parsimonious VDJ recombination scenarios with the TCRdist pipeline. A later analysis defined each TCR beta chain by its CDR3 amino acid sequence plus V-gene family, and excluded reads lacking a unique V-gene family. A later analysis removed 592 highly shared, low-generation-probability nucleotide sequences to deal with suspected cross-contamination and a sequencing artifact. In a later analysis, a clonal expansion index for each public chain was calculated from normalized within-repertoire ranks of inferred template counts. In a later analysis, generation probabilities were computed using a VDJ recombination model fitted to out-of-frame rearrangements, and the results were checked against IGoR. Hypergeometric tests were used in a later analysis to score TCR-TCR, TCR-HLA and TCR-CMV co-occurrence, with a repertoire-size bias correction applied to the TCR pairs. To estimate false discovery rates, a later analysis permuted the HLA or CMV assignments 20 times. In a later analysis, co-occurring TCRs were grouped using DBSCAN, with TCRdist sequence similarity added in when clustering inside HLA-allele-positive subsets. Co-occurrence clustering excluded repertoires with fewer than 30,000 or more than 120,000 public chains, plus five with anomalous nucleotide sharing. In its TCRdb copy, this immuneACCESS table keeps in-frame sequences only and misses some clones. Where compared with another copy, unresolved V genes explain less than half of these, and the others have no known cause. V, J and clone size were drawn from that table, and D and trimming were deduced from the DNA. This sample comprises approximately 120,000 clones, 65% to 80% of them detected only once. The top ten hold over 10% of the sample.

This sequence was found in a woman aged 55-70 years in good health and CMV-seropositive. The specimen sequenced was PBMCs. The rearrangement combines TRBV15 with TRBJ1-2, with TRBD1 identical over 8 junction bases. The DNA sequence is TGTGCCACCAGCAGAGACGGGACAGGCCGGGGCTACACCTTC. Translation gives CATSRDGTGRGYTF.